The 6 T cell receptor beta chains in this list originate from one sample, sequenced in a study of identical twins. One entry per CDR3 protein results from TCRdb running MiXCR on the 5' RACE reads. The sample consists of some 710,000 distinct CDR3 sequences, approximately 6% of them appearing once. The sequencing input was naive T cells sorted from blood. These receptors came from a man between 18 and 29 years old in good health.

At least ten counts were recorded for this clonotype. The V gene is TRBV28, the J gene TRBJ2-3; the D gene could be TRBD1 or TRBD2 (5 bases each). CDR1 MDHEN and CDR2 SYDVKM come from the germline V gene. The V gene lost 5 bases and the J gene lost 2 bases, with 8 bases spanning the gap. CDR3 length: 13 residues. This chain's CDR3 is CASSQGATDTQYF. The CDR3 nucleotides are TGTGCCAGCAGTCAGGGAGCCACAGATACGCAGTATTTT.

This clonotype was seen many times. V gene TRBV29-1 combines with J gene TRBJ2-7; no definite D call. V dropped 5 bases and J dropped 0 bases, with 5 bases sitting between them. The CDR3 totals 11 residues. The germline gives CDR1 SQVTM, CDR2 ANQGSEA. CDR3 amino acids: CSVRSSYEQYF. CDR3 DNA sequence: TGCAGCGTTCGCAGCTCCTACGAGCAGTACTTC.

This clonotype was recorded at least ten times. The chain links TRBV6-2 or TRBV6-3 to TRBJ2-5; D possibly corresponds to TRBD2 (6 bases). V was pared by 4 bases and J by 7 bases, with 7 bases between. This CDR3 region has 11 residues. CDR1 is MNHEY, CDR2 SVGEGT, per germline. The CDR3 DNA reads TGTGCCAGCAGTTCGGAGGGGACCCAGTACTTC. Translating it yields CASSSEGTQYF.

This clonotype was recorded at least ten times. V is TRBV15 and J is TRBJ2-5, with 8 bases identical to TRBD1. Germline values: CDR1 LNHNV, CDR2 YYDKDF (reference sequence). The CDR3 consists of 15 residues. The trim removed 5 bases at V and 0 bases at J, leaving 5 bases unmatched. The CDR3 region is CATSYGTGYQETQYF. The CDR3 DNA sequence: TGTGCCACCAGCTACGGGACAGGCTACCAAGAGACCCAGTACTTC.

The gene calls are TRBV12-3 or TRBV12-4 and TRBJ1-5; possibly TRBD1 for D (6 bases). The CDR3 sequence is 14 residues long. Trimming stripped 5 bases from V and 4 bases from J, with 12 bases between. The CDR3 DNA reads TGTGCCAGCAGTCCCTCAGGGGAAAATCAGCCCCAGCATTTT. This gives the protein CASSPSGENQPQHF.

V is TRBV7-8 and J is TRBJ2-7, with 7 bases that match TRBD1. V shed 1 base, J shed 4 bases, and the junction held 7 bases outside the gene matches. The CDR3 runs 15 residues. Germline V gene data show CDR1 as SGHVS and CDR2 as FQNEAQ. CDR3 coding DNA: TGTGCCAGCAGCTTAGACTTGGACAGGTCTTACGAGCAGTACTTC. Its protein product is CASSLDLDRSYEQYF.